What follows is one T cell receptor (beta chain) and its context. Its antigen is as yet unknown. This record belongs to a study of blood T cells in healthy people across ages. Notes on the study in general: Unknown CMV status may confound age-related changes in expanded clones.

The authors ran a second PCR of about 6 to 11 cycles using a sample-barcoded 5' primer and a J-beta primer mix. TCRdb re-derived calls from the 5' RACE reads in MiXCR, one entry per CDR3 protein. The repertoire holds over 550,000 distinct CDR3 sequences, with approximately 30% as singletons. This CDR3 spans 16 amino acids. CDR1 is DFQATT, CDR2 SNEGSKA, per germline (reference sequence). A minimum of 6.5 million PBMCs was isolated per sample. This TCR derives from a woman at least 80 years old in good health. The chain joins TRBV20-1 to TRBJ2-7, with TRBD1 identical over 8 bases. The J call may not be correct, given that the DNA end is closer to TRBJ2-5. Sequenced material: blood. CDR3: CSARDGWTGIVKTQYF. The CDR3 DNA reads TGCAGTGCTAGAGATGGGTGGACAGGGATTGTGAAGACCCAGTACTTC.